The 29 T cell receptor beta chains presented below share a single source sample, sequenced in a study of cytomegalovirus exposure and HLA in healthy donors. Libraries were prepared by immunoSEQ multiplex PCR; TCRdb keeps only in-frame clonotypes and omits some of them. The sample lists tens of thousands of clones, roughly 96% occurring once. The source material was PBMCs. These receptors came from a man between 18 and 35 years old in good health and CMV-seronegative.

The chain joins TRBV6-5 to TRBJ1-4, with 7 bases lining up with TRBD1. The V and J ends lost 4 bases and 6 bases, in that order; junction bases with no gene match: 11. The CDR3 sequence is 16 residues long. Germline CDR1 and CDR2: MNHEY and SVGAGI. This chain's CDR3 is CASSSYGAGGYEKLFF. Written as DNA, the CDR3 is TGTGCCAGCAGTTCTTACGGGGCAGGGGGATATGAAAAACTGTTTTTT.

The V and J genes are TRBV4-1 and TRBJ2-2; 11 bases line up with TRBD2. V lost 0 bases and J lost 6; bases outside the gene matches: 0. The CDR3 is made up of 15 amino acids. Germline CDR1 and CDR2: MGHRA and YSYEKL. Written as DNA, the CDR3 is TGCGCCAGCAGCCAAGAACTAGCGGGAGCCGGGGAGCTGTTTTTT. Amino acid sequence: CASSQELAGAGELFF.

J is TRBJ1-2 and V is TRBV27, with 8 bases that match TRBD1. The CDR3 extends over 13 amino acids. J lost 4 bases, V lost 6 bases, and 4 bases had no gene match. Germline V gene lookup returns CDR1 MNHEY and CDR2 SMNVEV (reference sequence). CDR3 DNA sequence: TGTGCCAGCAGCCCGACAGGGGCCTATGGCTACACCTTC. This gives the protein CASSPTGAYGYTF.

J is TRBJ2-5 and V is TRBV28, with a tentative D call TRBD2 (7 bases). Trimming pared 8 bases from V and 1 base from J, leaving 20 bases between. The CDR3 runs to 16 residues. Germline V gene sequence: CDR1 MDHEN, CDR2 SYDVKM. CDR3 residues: CASSFAAGALQETQYF. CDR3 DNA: TGTGCCAGCTCCTTTGCGGCGGGGGCCCTCCAAGAGACCCAGTACTTC.

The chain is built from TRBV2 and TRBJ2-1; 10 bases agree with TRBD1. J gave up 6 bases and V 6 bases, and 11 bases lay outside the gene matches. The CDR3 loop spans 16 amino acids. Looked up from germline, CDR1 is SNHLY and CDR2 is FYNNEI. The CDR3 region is CASRRSGTGESNEQFF. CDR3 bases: TGTGCCAGCAGACGTTCCGGGACAGGGGAGAGCAATGAGCAGTTCTTC.

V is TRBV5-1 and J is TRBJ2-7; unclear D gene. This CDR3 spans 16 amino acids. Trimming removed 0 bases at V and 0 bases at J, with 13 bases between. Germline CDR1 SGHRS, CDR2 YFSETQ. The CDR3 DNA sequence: TGCGCCAGCAGCTTGGTAGACTCCGAGAGCTCCTACGAGCAGTACTTC. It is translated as CASSLVDSESSYEQYF. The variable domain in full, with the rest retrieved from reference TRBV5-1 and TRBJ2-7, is KAGVTQTPRYLIKTRGQQVTLSCSPISGHRSVSWYQQTPGQGLQFLFEYFSETQRNKGNFPGRFSGRQFSNSRSEMNVSTLELGDSALYLCASSLVDSESSYEQYFGPGTRLTVT.

Here the CDR3 reads CASSFPGANTEAFF. CDR3 nucleotides: TGTGCCAGCAGTTTTCCAGGGGCGAACACTGAAGCTTTCTTT. V usage is TRBV6-1 and J usage is TRBJ1-1; D perhaps matches TRBD1 (6 bases). This CDR3 contains 14 residues. The V and J ends lost 5 bases and 1 base respectively, with 11 bases between them. CDR1 is MNHNS and CDR2 is SASEGT in the germline V gene.

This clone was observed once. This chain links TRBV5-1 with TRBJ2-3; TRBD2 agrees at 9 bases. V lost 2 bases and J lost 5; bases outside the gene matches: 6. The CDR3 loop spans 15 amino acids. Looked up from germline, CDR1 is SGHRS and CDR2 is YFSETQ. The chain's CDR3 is CASSFPSGVGDTQYF. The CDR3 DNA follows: TGCGCCAGCAGCTTCCCTAGCGGGGTGGGAGATACGCAGTATTTT.

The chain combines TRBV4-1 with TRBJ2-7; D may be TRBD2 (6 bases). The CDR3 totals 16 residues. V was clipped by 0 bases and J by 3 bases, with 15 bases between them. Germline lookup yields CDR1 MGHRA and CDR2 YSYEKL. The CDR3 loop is CASSQEVAGGNYEQYF. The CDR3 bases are TGCGCCAGCAGCCAAGAGGTTGCAGGAGGGAACTACGAGCAGTACTTC.

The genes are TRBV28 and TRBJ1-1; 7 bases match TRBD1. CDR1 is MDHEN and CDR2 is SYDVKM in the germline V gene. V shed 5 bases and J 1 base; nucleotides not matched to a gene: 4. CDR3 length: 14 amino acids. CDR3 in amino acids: CASSIRQGNTEAFF. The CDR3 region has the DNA TGTGCCAGCAGTATAAGACAGGGGAACACTGAAGCTTTCTTT.

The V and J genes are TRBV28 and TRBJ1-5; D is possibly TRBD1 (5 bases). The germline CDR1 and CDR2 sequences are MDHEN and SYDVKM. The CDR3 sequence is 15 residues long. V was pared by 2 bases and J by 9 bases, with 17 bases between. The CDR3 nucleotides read TGTGCCAGCAGTTTACAGGGTTCCGGTGGACCGCCCCAGCATTTT. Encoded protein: CASSLQGSGGPPQHF. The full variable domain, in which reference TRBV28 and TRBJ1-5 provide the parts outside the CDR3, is DVKVTQSSRYLVKRTGEKVFLECVQDMDHENMFWYRQDPGLGLRLIYFSYDVKMKEKGDIPEGYSVSREKKERFSLILESASTNQTSMYLCASSLQGSGGPPQHFGDGTRLSIL.

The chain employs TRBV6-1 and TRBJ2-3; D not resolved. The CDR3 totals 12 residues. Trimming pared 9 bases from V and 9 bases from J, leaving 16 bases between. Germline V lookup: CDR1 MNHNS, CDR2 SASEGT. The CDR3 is CASTTTRGTQYF. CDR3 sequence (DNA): TGTGCCAGTACTACTACAAGAGGAACGCAGTATTTT.

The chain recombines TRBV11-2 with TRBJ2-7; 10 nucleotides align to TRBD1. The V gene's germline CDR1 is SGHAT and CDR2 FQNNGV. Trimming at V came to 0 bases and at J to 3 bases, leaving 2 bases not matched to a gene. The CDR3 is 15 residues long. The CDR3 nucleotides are TGTGCCAGCAGCTTAGAGGGGACAGGGGACTACGAGCAGTACTTC. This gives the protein CASSLEGTGDYEQYF.

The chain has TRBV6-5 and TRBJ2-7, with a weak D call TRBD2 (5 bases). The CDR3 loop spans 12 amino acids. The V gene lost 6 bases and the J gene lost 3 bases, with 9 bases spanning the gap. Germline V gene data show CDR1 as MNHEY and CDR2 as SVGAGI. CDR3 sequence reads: CASRDGGYEQYF. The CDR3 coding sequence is TGTGCCAGCAGAGACGGAGGCTACGAGCAGTACTTC.

The CDR3 DNA sequence: TGTGCCTGGATGGGCCCTAACTATGGCTACACCTTC. It yields the protein CAWMGPNYGYTF. The chain uses TRBV30 and TRBJ1-2; D uncertain. This CDR3 is built from 12 residues. Trimming shortened V by 4 bases and J by 0 bases, and 6 bases separated the two germline ends. In germline, CDR1 is GTSNPN, CDR2 SVGIG (reference sequence).

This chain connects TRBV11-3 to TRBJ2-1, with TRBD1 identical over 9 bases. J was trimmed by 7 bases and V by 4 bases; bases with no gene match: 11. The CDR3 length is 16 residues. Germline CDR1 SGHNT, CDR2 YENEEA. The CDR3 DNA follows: TGTGCCAGCAGCTCCCCCGGGACAGGGTTACGGAATGAGCAGTTCTTC. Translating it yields CASSSPGTGLRNEQFF.

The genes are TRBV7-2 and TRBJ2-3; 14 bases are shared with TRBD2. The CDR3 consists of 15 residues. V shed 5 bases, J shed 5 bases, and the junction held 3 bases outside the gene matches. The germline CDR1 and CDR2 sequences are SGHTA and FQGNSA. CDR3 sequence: CASSQGLAGVDTQYF. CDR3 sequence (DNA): TGTGCCAGCAGCCAGGGACTAGCGGGAGTAGATACGCAGTATTTT.

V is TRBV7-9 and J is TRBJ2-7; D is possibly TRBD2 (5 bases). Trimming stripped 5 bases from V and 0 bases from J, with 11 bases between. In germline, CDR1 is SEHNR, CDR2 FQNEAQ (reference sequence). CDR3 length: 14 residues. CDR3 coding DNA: TGTGCCAGCAGCCCGATTACTAGCTCCTACGAGCAGTACTTC. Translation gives CASSPITSSYEQYF.

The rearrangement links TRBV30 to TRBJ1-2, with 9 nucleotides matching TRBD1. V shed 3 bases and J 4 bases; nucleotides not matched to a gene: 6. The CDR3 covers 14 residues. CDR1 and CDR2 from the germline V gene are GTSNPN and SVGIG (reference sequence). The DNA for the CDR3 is TGTGCCTGGAGGGGGACAGGGCATTTCTATGGCTACACCTTC. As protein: CAWRGTGHFYGYTF.

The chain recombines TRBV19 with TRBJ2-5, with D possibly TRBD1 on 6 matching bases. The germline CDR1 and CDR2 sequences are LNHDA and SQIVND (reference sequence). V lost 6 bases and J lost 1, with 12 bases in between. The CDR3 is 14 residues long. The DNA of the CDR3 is TGTGCCAGTAGAAAACAGGGTACCCAAGAGACCCAGTACTTC. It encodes CASRKQGTQETQYF.

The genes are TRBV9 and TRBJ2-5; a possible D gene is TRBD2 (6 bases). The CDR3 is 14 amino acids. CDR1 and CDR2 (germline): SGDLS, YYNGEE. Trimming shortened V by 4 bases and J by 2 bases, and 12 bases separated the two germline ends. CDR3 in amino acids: CASSPDAGQETQYF. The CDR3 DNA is TGTGCCAGCAGCCCCGATGCGGGGCAAGAGACCCAGTACTTC.

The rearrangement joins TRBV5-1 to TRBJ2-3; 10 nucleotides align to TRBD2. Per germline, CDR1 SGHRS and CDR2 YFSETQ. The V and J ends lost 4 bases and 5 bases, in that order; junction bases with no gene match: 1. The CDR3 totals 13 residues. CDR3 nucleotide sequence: TGCGCCAGCAGCCGACTAGCGGGAGATACGCAGTATTTT. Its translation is CASSRLAGDTQYF.

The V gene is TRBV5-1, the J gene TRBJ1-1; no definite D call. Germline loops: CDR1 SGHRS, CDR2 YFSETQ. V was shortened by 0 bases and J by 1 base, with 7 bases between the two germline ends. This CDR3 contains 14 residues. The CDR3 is CASSLEAGNTEAFF. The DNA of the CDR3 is TGCGCCAGCAGCTTGGAGGCGGGGAACACTGAAGCTTTCTTT.

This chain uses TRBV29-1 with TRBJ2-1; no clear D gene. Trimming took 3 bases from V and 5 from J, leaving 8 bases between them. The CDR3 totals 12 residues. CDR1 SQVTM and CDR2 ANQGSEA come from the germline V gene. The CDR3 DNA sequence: TGCAGCGTTGAGCGGAAGCACAATGAGCAGTTCTTC. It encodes CSVERKHNEQFF.

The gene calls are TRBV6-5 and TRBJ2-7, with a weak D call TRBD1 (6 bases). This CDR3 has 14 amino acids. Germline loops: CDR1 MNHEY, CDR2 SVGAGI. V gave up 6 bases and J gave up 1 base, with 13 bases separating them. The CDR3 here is CASRGQNPSYEQYF. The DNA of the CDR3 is TGTGCCAGCAGAGGACAGAACCCTTCCTACGAGCAGTACTTC.

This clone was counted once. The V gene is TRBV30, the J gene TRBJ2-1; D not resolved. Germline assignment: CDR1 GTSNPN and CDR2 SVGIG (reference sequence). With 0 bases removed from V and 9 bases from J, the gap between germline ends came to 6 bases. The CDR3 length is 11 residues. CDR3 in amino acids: CAWSVGGEQFF. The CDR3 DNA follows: TGTGCCTGGAGTGTCGGTGGTGAGCAGTTCTTC.

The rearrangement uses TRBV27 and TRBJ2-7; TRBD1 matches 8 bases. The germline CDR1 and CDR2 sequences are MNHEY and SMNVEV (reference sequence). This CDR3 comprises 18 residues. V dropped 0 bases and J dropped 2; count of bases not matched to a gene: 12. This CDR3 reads CASSLSGVRQGATYEQYF. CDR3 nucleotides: TGTGCCAGCAGTTTATCCGGGGTAAGGCAGGGGGCAACCTACGAGCAGTACTTC.

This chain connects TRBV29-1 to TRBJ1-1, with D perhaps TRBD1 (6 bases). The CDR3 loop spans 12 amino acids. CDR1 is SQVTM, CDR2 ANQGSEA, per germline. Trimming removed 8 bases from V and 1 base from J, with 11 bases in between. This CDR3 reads CSFQQGNTEAFF. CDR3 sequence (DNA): TGCAGCTTCCAACAGGGGAACACTGAAGCTTTCTTT.

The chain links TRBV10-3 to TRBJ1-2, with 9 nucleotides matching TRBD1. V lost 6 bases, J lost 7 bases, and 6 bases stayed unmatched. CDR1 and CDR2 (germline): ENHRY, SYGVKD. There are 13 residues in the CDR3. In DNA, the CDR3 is TGTGCCATCAGGGGACAGGGCGTAGGTGGCTACACCTTC. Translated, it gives CAIRGQGVGGYTF.